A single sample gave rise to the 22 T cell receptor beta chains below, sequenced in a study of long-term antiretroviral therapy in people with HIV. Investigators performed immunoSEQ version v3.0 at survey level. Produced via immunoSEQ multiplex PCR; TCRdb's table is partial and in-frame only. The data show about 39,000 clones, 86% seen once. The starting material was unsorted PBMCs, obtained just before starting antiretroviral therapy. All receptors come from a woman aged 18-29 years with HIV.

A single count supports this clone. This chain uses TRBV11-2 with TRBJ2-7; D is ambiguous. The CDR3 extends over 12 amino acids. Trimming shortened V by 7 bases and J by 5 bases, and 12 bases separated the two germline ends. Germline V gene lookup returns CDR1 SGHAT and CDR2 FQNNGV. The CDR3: CASTPLPHEQYF. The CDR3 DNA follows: TGTGCCAGCACCCCCCTCCCCCACGAGCAGTACTTC. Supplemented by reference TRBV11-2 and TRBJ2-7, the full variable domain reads EAGVAQSPRYKIIEKRQSVAFWCNPISGHATLYWYQQILGQGPKLLIQFQNNGVVDDSQLPKDRFSAERLKGVDSTLKIQPAKLEDSAVYLCASTPLPHEQYFGPGTRLTVT.

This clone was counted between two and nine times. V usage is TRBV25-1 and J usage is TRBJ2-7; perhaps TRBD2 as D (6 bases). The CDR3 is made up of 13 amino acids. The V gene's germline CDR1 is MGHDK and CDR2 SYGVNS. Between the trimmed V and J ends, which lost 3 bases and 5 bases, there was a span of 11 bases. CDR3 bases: TGTGCCAGCAGTGATGGGAGGCGGAACGAGCAGTACTTC. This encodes CASSDGRRNEQYF.

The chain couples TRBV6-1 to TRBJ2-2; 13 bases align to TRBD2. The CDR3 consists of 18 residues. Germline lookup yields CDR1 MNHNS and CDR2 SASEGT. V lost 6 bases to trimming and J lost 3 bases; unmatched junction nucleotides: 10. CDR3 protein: CASSELLAGGPDTGELFF. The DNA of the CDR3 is TGTGCCAGCAGCGAATTACTAGCGGGAGGGCCTGACACCGGGGAGCTGTTTTTT.

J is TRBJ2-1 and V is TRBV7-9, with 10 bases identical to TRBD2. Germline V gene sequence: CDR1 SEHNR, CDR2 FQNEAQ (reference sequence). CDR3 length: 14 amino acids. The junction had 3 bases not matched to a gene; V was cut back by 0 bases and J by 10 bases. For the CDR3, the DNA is TGTGCCAGCAGCTTAGCAACTAGCGGGAAGGAGCAGTTCTTC. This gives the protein CASSLATSGKEQFF.

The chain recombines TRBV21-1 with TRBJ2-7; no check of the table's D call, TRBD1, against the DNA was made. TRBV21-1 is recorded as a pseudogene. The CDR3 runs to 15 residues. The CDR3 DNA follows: TGTGCCAGCAGCAAAGGTCAACAGGGCGCCTACGAGCAGTACTTC. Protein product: CASSKGQQGAYEQYF.

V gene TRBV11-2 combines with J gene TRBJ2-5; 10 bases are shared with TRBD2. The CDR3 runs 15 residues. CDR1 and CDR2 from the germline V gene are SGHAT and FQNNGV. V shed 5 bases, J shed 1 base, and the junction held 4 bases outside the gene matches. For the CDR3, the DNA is TGTGCCAGCAGCATTACTAGCGGGACCCAAGAGACCCAGTACTTC. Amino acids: CASSITSGTQETQYF.

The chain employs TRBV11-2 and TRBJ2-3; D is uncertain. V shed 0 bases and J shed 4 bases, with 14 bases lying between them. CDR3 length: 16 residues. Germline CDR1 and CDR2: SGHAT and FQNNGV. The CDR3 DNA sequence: TGTGCCAGCAGCTTAGAGGCCGACCCCGGCGCAGATACGCAGTATTTT. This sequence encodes CASSLEADPGADTQYF.

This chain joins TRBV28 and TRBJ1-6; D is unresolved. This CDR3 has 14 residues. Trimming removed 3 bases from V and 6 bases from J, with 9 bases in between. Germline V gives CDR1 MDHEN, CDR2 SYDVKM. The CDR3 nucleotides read TGTGCCAGCAGTTTTCGTACGGGTAATTCACCCCTCCACTTT. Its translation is CASSFRTGNSPLHF.

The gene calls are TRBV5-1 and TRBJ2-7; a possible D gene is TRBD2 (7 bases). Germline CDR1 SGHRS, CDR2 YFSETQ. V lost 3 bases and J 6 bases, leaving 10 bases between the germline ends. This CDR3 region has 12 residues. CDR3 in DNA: TGCGCCAGCAGCTCCGGGGGGCGCGAGCAGTACTTC. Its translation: CASSSGGREQYF.

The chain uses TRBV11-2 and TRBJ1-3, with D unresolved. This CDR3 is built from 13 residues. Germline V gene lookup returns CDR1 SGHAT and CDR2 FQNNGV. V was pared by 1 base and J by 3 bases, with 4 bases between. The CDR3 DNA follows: TGTGCCAGCAGCTTAGGGGGTGGAAACACCATATATTTT. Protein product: CASSLGGGNTIYF.

CDR3 DNA: TGTGCCAGCGGGCTAGCGGGAGTAGATACGCAGTATTTT. It translates to CASGLAGVDTQYF. This rearrangement joins TRBV5-6 to TRBJ2-3; 10 nucleotides line up with TRBD2. Germline CDR1 and CDR2: SGHDT and YYEEEE. This CDR3 spans 13 amino acids. J gave up 5 bases and V 7 bases, and 4 bases lay outside the gene matches.

CDR3 sequence reads: CASSLRQGRTWAQYF. The CDR3 DNA reads as TGTGCCAGCAGTTTACGACAGGGCCGAACGTGGGCCCAGTACTTC. The genes are TRBV27 and TRBJ2-5; 7 nucleotides agree with TRBD1. After removal of 2 bases from V and 9 bases from J, the junction contained 12 bases not matched to a gene. Germline V gives CDR1 MNHEY, CDR2 SMNVEV (reference sequence). The CDR3 is 15 amino acids.

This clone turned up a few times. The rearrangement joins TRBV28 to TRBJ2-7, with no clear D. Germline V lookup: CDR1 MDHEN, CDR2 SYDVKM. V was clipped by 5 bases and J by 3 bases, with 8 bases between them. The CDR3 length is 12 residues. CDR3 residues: CASSVTFYEQYF. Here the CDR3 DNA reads TGTGCCAGCAGTGTGACTTTCTACGAGCAGTACTTC.

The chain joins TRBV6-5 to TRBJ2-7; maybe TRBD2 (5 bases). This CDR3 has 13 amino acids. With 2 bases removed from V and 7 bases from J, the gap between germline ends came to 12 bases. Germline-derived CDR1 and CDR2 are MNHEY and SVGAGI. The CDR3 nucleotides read TGTGCCAGCAGTTACATCTTCCGGGGTGAGCAGTACTTC. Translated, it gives CASSYIFRGEQYF.

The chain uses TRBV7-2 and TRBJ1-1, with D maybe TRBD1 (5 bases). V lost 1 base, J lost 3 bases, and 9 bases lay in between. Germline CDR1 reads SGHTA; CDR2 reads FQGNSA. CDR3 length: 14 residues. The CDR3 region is CASSLEATDTEAFF. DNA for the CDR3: TGTGCCAGCAGCTTAGAGGCGACAGACACTGAAGCTTTCTTT.

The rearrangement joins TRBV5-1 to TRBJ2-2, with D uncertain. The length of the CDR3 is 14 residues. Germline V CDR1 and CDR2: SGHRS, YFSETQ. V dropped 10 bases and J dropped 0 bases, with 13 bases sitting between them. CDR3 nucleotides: TGCGCCGGTAAACTGGAACCGAACACCGGGGAGCTGTTTTTT. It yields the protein CAGKLEPNTGELFF.

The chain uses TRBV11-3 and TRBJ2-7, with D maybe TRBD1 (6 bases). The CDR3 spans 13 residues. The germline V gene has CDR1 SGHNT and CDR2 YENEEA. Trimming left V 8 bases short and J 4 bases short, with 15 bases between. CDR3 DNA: TGTGCCAGCGGGGCACGGCAGGGGTACGAGCAGTACTTC. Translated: CASGARQGYEQYF. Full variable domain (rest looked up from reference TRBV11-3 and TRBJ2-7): EAGVVQSPRYKIIEKKQPVAFWCNPISGHNTLYWYLQNLGQGPELLIRYENEEAVDDSQLPKDRFSAERLKGVDSTLKIQPAELGDSAVYLCASGARQGYEQYFGPGTRLTVT.

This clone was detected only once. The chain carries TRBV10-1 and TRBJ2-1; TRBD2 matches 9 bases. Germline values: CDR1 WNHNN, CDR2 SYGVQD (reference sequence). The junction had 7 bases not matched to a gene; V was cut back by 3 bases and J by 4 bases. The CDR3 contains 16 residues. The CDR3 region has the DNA TGCGCCAGCAGTGACATAGCGGGAGTCCCATACAATGAGCAGTTCTTC. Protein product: CASSDIAGVPYNEQFF.

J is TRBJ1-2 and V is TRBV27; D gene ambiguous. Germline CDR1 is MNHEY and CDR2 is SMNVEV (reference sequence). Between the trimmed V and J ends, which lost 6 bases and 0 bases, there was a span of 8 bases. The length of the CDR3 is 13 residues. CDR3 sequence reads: CASRDRANYGYTF. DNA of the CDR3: TGTGCCAGCAGAGATCGGGCTAACTATGGCTACACCTTC.

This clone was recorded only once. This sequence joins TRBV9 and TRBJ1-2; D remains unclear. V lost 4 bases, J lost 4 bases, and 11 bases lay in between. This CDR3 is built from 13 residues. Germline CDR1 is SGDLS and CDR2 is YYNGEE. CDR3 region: CASSPSEAYGYTF. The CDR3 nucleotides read TGTGCCAGCAGCCCTAGCGAAGCCTATGGCTACACCTTC.

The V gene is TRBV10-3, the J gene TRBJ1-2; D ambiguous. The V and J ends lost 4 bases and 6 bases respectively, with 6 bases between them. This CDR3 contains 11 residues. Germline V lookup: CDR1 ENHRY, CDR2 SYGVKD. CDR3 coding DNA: TGTGCCATCAGTGGAATAGATGGCTACACCTTC. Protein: CAISGIDGYTF.

For the CDR3, the DNA is TGTGCCAGTAGTTCTTCAGGGTCCCAAGAGACCCAGTACTTC. Translating gives CASSSSGSQETQYF. The genes are TRBV19 and TRBJ2-5, with a tentative D call TRBD1 (5 bases). Trimming removed 5 bases at V and 1 base at J, with 11 bases between. Germline-derived CDR1 and CDR2 are LNHDA and SQIVND (reference sequence). The CDR3 is made up of 14 amino acids.